The following is a T cell receptor (beta chain) sequence with its context. CDR1 GTSNPN and CDR2 SVGIG come from the germline V gene (reference sequence). V lost 0 bases and J 2 bases, leaving 0 bases between the germline ends. This CDR3 contains 11 residues. Method: immunoSEQ multiplex PCR; TCRdb's copy keeps in-frame clones and lacks some. The table lists about 16,000 clones, approximately 70% of them singletons. This record comes from a study of PD-1 and CTLA-4 blockade in melanoma. The origin of this receptor is a human donor with melanoma. The material was CD8+ T cells from peripheral blood, obtained from a patient given anti-PD-1 treatment. The genes are TRBV30 and TRBJ2-3; unclear D gene. For the CDR3, the DNA is TGTGCCTGGAGTGTCACAGATACGCAGTATTTT. Residues: CAWSVTDTQYF.